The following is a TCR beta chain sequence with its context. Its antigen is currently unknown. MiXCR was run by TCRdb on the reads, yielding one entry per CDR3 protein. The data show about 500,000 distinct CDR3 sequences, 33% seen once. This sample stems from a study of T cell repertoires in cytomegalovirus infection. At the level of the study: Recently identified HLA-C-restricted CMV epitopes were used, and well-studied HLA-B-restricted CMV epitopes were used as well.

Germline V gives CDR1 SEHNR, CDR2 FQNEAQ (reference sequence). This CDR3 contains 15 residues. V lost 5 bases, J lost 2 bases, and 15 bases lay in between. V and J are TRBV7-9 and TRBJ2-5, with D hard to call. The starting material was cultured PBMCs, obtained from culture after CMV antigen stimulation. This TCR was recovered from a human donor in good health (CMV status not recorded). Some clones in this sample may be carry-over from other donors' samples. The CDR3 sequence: CASSRILGQQETQYF. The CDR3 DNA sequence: TGTGCCAGCAGCAGAATTCTGGGCCAACAAGAGACCCAGTACTTC.